The source of this T cell receptor (beta chain) is a study of control samples from healthy donors and cancer patients. Generated by immunoSEQ multiplex PCR, the TCRdb table keeps only in-frame clones and is missing some. The sample includes 150,000 to 200,000 clones, 90% of them seen just once. Germline-derived CDR1 and CDR2 are KGHDR and SFDVKD. CDR3 size: 13 residues. The V end lost 3 bases, the J end lost 8 bases, and 9 bases lay between the germline ends. The sequencing sample was made of blood. The V gene is TRBV24-1, the J gene TRBJ1-4, with D unclear. This TCR was recovered from a woman aged 50 to 65 in good health. The CDR3 nucleotides read TGTGCCACCAGTGATGAGGTCGGGGAAAAACTGTTTTTT. Translated, it gives CATSDEVGEKLFF.